These T cell receptor beta chains were read from a single sample in a study of blood T cell repertoires in COVID-19. Only in-frame clones appear in the TCRdb table, and some are missing; sequencing was by immunoSEQ multiplex PCR. The sample holds approximately 200,000 clones, roughly 88% seen once. Material: peripheral blood. These receptors all come from a woman younger than 45 with acute or convalescent COVID-19. The CDR3 runs from the conserved cysteine through the conserved F or W. The D gene is left open where the match is weak. Part of the rows lack a size; the others show once, few, many or a class for expanded clones.

CDR3 | DNA | J | size | D | V
CASSTSGTGPGELFF | TGTGCCAGCAGCACATCCGGGACAGGGCCCGGGGAGCTGTTTTTT | TRBJ2-2 | once | TRBD1 | TRBV7-8
CASSSGTSYEQYF | TGTGCCAGCAGCTCCGGGACTAGCTACGAGCAGTACTTC | TRBJ2-7 | . | TRBD2 | TRBV9
CASSAGVGYEQYF | TGTGCCAGTAGTGCCGGGGTTGGCTACGAGCAGTACTTC | TRBJ2-7 | . | . | TRBV19
CASSLPGQGYNEQFF | TGTGCCAGCAGCCTTCCGGGACAGGGCTACAATGAGCAGTTCTTC | TRBJ2-1 | . | TRBD1 | TRBV7-9
CASSFTSGRDEQFF | TGTGCCAGCAGCTTTACTAGCGGGAGGGATGAGCAGTTCTTC | TRBJ2-1 | . | TRBD2 | TRBV25-1
CASAGPNQPQHF | TGTGCCAGCGCGGGTCCGAATCAGCCCCAGCATTTT | TRBJ1-5 | . | . | TRBV2
CASSRGGLVDTQYF | TGTGCCAGCAGCCGTGGGGGCTTGGTAGATACGCAGTATTTT | TRBJ2-3 | . | . | TRBV7-9
CASTTGTSNQPQHF | TGTGCCAGTACGACAGGGACTAGCAATCAGCCCCAGCATTTT | TRBJ1-5 | . | TRBD1 | TRBV19
CASSPRGGLEQYF | TGTGCCAGCAGCCCTCGGGGGGGGCTCGAGCAGTACTTC | TRBJ2-7 | . | TRBD2 | TRBV9
CASSPGTEETQYF | TGTGCCAGCTCACCGGGGACAGAAGAGACCCAGTACTTC | TRBJ2-5 | . | TRBD1 | TRBV18
CASREDTEAFF | TGTGCCAGCAGGGAGGACACTGAAGCTTTCTTT | TRBJ1-1 | . | . | TRBV2
CASSLEGANTGELFF | TGTGCTAGCAGCTTGGAGGGCGCGAACACCGGGGAGCTGTTTTTT | TRBJ2-2 | . | . | TRBV7-7
CASSFTGTNTGELFF | TGCGCCAGCAGCTTCACAGGGACGAACACCGGGGAGCTGTTTTTT | TRBJ2-2 | few | . | TRBV5-1
CASRDRGYEQYF | TGCGCCAGCCGGGACAGGGGGTACGAGCAGTACTTC | TRBJ2-7 | . | TRBD1 | TRBV10-2
CASSFPGLAGNTGELFF | TGTGCCAGCAGCTTCCCGGGACTAGCGGGGAACACCGGGGAGCTGTTTTTT | TRBJ2-2 | . | TRBD2 | TRBV11-3
CASSQDMASGQNEQFF | TGTGCCAGCAGCCAAGATATGGCTAGCGGGCAGAATGAGCAGTTCTTC | TRBJ2-1 | . | TRBD2 | TRBV3-1/TRBV3-2
CASSVDAGLADNEQFF | TGTGCCAGCAGCGTCGACGCGGGACTAGCGGACAATGAGCAGTTCTTC | TRBJ2-1 | . | TRBD2 | TRBV9
CASSVGPGQPQHF | TGCGCCAGCAGTGTAGGCCCGGGACAGCCCCAGCATTTT | TRBJ1-5 | . | . | TRBV10-2
CAISEGQVTTEAFF | TGTGCCATCAGTGAGGGACAGGTGACCACTGAAGCTTTCTTT | TRBJ1-1 | . | TRBD1 | TRBV10-3
CASSQVTGTSYNEQFF | TGTGCCAGCAGCCAAGTTACGGGAACCTCCTACAATGAGCAGTTCTTC | TRBJ2-1 | . | . | TRBV3-1/TRBV3-2
CASSLGGNEQFF | TGCGCCAGCAGCTTGGGCGGAAATGAGCAGTTCTTC | TRBJ2-1 | . | . | TRBV5-1
CASSPPTLNTEAFF | TGTGCCAGCTCACCACCGACACTGAACACTGAAGCTTTCTTT | TRBJ1-1 | . | . | TRBV18
CASSEVGGTLGTGELFF | TGTGCCAGCAGTGAGGTGGGGGGGACACTTGGGACCGGGGAGCTGTTTTTT | TRBJ2-2 | . | . | TRBV2
CASSPPAQGRWEQFF | TGTGCCAGCTCACCACCAGCACAGGGCCGGTGGGAGCAGTTCTTC | TRBJ2-1 | . | . | TRBV18
CASSAEVGDNQPQHF | TGTGCCAGCAGCGCCGAGGTAGGGGACAATCAGCCCCAGCATTTT | TRBJ1-5 | few | . | TRBV9
CASREPRQGSAGELFF | TGTGCCAGTCGAGAACCCAGACAGGGAAGCGCCGGGGAGCTGTTTTTT | TRBJ2-2 | . | TRBD1 | TRBV25-1
CASTHGSVNQPQHF | TGTGCCAGCACACATGGGAGCGTCAATCAGCCCCAGCATTTT | TRBJ1-5 | . | . | TRBV28
CASSRQTLSTDTQYF | TGTGCCAGCAGCCGTCAAACCCTAAGCACAGATACGCAGTATTTT | TRBJ2-3 | . | . | TRBV3-1/TRBV3-2
CATSTLSLGGETQYF | TGTGCCACCAGCACCCTTTCCCTGGGAGGTGAGACCCAGTACTTC | TRBJ2-5 | . | . | TRBV15
CASSRTSGQETQYF | TGTGCCAGCAGCCGGACTAGCGGACAAGAGACCCAGTACTTC | TRBJ2-5 | . | . | TRBV21-1
CASSPLLGGQGALTTFF | TGTGCCAGCTCACCTTTACTGGGGGGACAGGGGGCCCTAACGACATTCTTC | TRBJ2-1 | . | TRBD1 | TRBV18
CATSDTGINTEAFF | TGCGCCACCTCTGACACAGGCATAAACACTGAAGCTTTCTTT | TRBJ1-1 | once | . | TRBV5-1
CASRTGGPWTGELFF | TGTGCCAGCAGAACGGGAGGGCCGTGGACCGGGGAGCTGTTTTTT | TRBJ2-2 | . | TRBD2 | TRBV6-6
CASSLIAGGGNEQFF | TGCGCCAGCAGCTTGATAGCGGGAGGGGGAAATGAGCAGTTCTTC | TRBJ2-1 | . | TRBD2 | TRBV5-1
CAWRGLAGHPELFF | TGTGCCTGGAGGGGACTAGCGGGTCACCCGGAGCTGTTTTTT | TRBJ2-2 | . | TRBD2 | TRBV30
CASSMSSGGYEQYF | TGTGCCAGCAGCATGTCTAGCGGGGGCTACGAGCAGTACTTC | TRBJ2-7 | . | TRBD2 | TRBV7-2
CASSLWAEKLFF | TGTGCCAGCAGTTTATGGGCAGAAAAACTGTTTTTT | TRBJ1-4 | . | . | TRBV28